The sequence of this T cell receptor beta chain was determined in a study of cytomegalovirus exposure and HLA in healthy donors. About the study: Most donors, around 81% of approximately 400 genotyped, fell in the Caucasian-associated ancestry cluster.

Use of 60 Vbeta and 13 Jbeta primers characterized the PCR. This table comes from immunoSEQ multiplex PCR, and its TCRdb copy is limited to in-frame clones, with some not included. The sample has about 160,000 clones; over 65% are singletons. The CDR3 totals 15 residues. Trimming took off 3 bases at V and 0 bases at J, with 9 bases between the two ends. CDR1 is SQVTM and CDR2 is ANQGSEA in the germline V gene. The rearrangement links TRBV29-1 to TRBJ2-6; no clear D. The sequence derives from a man in his forties or fifties in good health and CMV-seropositive. The source material was PBMCs. The CDR3 loop is CSVEQRSSGANVLTF. DNA for the CDR3: TGCAGCGTTGAGCAAAGGAGCTCTGGGGCCAACGTCCTGACTTTC.